This record looks at one T cell receptor beta chain sequence and its context. This sample was included in a study of blood T cell repertoires in COVID-19. Study details: Some COVID-19 samples were acute and others convalescent; all came from the United States, Italy and Spain. Sources were T cells, B-cell-depleted T cells, or PBMCs; the material itself was cDNA or gDNA.

Trimming took 1 base from V and 0 from J, leaving 9 bases between them. The germline V gene encodes CDR1 MNHNS and CDR2 SASEGT. This CDR3 region has 15 residues. Per the study methods: Amplification of reference gene primers was used by the study to estimate nucleated cell counts. Using immunoSEQ multiplex PCR, the repertoire was profiled, and TCRdb retains in-frame clones only, with some absent. The V and J calls and clone size come from that table; D and trimming were worked out from the DNA. The repertoire consists of fewer than 350,000 clones, with approximately 86% occurring once and the leading ten covering about 9.8%.

V usage is TRBV6-1 and J usage is TRBJ1-2, with D maybe TRBD1 (6 bases). Source material: peripheral blood. The TCR originated in a young man with active or convalescent COVID-19. The CDR3 loop is CASSEDGQPNYGYTF. CDR3 bases: TGTGCCAGCAGTGAAGACGGACAGCCTAACTATGGCTACACCTTC.